The sequence of this TCR beta chain was determined in a study of T-cell memory formation after mild COVID-19. Study-wide results and caveats: Researchers found some responding clones in pre-infection memory, a sign that cross-reactive memory joined. Contracting clones from day 15 to 85 showed balanced CD4/CD8; later expanders favored CD4+. In second-wave clones peaking day 37, SARS-CoV-2 specificity remained unconfirmed.

Constant-segment-primed 5'RACE gave TCR alpha and TCR beta cDNA libraries with sample barcodes and UMIs. TCRdb itself ran the 5' RACE reads through MiXCR, one entry per CDR3 protein. The sample consists of fewer than 300,000 distinct CDR3 sequences, 16% of them appearing once. Comments on this clonotype: Its antigen remains unidentified.

This CDR3 contains 12 residues. Per germline, CDR1 SGHTA and CDR2 FQGNSA. The junction had 1 base not matched to a gene; V was cut back by 6 bases and J by 5 bases. The TCR was taken from a young man who had mild COVID-19 (a few samples of this study predate the infection). Cell type and time point are not known. J is TRBJ1-5 and V is TRBV7-2, with 7 bases matching TRBD1. Material: PBMCs or a T cell subset sorted from them (not recorded which). The CDR3 reads CASSDRDQPQHF. CDR3 nucleotides: TGTGCCAGCAGTGACAGGGATCAGCCCCAGCATTTT.